These T cell receptor beta chains were read from a single sample in a study of post-analysis software for immune sequencing data. TCRdb reanalysed the PCR reads using MiXCR and keeps one entry per CDR3 protein. The sample lists approximately 630,000 distinct CDR3 sequences; approximately 59% were seen once. The sequenced material came from blood. These receptors were obtained from a girl aged 2-15 years with multiple sclerosis. Each CDR3 is given with its conserved first and last residue. Fields, in order: V gene, clone size, D gene, J gene, CDR3 DNA, CDR3 protein. D genes are given only for firm matches. Some rows have no size entry. The others give once, few or many, or a class for an expanded clone.

V gene: TRBV5-4
clone size: NA
D gene: NA
J gene: TRBJ2-5
CDR3 DNA: TGTGCCAGCTTCCCCAGGGGAGAGTGGGAGACCCAGTACTTC
CDR3 protein: CASFPRGEWETQYF

V gene: TRBV6-2/TRBV6-3
clone size: NA
D gene: NA
J gene: TRBJ1-1
CDR3 DNA: TGTGCCAGCGGGGATGGGACTGAAGCTTTCTTT
CDR3 protein: CASGDGTEAFF

V gene: TRBV3-1
clone size: few
D gene: NA
J gene: TRBJ2-3
CDR3 DNA: TGTGCCAGCAGCCAATACCCGGGAGATACGCAGTATTTT
CDR3 protein: CASSQYPGDTQYF

V gene: TRBV18
clone size: NA
D gene: NA
J gene: TRBJ2-3
CDR3 DNA: TGTGCCAGCTCACCGATTCCTAGCACAGATACGCAGTATTTT
CDR3 protein: CASSPIPSTDTQYF

V gene: TRBV3-1
clone size: few
D gene: NA
J gene: TRBJ2-1
CDR3 DNA: TGTGCCAGCAGCCAAGGACCGGACATGTTGAATGAGCAGTTCTTC
CDR3 protein: CASSQGPDMLNEQFF

V gene: TRBV4-3
clone size: NA
D gene: NA
J gene: TRBJ2-3
CDR3 DNA: TGCGCCAGCAGCCAAGAAGGGTCCGTTCAGGACACAGATACGCAGTATTTT
CDR3 protein: CASSQEGSVQDTDTQYF

V gene: TRBV12-3/TRBV12-4
clone size: NA
D gene: NA
J gene: TRBJ2-7
CDR3 DNA: TGTGCCAGCGGGGGGCCCTACGAGCAGTACTTC
CDR3 protein: CASGGPYEQYF

V gene: TRBV20-1
clone size: NA
D gene: TRBD2
J gene: TRBJ2-3
CDR3 DNA: TGCAGTGCCATAGCGGGGGGGATCACAGATACGCAGTATTTT
CDR3 protein: CSAIAGGITDTQYF

V gene: TRBV5-1
clone size: NA
D gene: NA
J gene: TRBJ1-6
CDR3 DNA: TGCGCCAGCAGGCAGGGAGGCGATTCACCCCTCCACTTT
CDR3 protein: CASRQGGDSPLHF

V gene: TRBV29-1
clone size: NA
D gene: NA
J gene: TRBJ2-3
CDR3 DNA: TGCAGCGTTGAAGATCCCAGCGAACGCACAGATACGCAGTATTTT
CDR3 protein: CSVEDPSERTDTQYF

V gene: TRBV5-1
clone size: few
D gene: NA
J gene: TRBJ1-3
CDR3 DNA: TGCGCCAGCAGCGTCGGCGGGACGGCTGGAAACACCATATATTTT
CDR3 protein: CASSVGGTAGNTIYF

V gene: TRBV15
clone size: few
D gene: TRBD2
J gene: TRBJ2-3
CDR3 DNA: TGTGCCACCAGCACGACTAGCGGGAAGGCAGATACGCAGTATTTT
CDR3 protein: CATSTTSGKADTQYF

V gene: TRBV9
clone size: NA
D gene: TRBD2
J gene: TRBJ2-3
CDR3 DNA: TGTGCCAGCAGCGTAGTCTCTAGCGGGGGGATAACAGATACGCAGTATTTT
CDR3 protein: CASSVVSSGGITDTQYF

V gene: TRBV6-6
clone size: few
D gene: TRBD2
J gene: TRBJ2-7
CDR3 DNA: TGTGCCAGCAGCAGAGCGGGGGGGAGCTCCTACGAGCAGTACTTC
CDR3 protein: CASSRAGGSSYEQYF

V gene: TRBV25-1
clone size: NA
D gene: NA
J gene: TRBJ2-1
CDR3 DNA: TGTGCCAGCAGTGGGGACATCAATGAGCAGTTCTTC
CDR3 protein: CASSGDINEQFF

V gene: TRBV20-1
clone size: few
D gene: NA
J gene: TRBJ1-5
CDR3 DNA: TGCAGTGCTATAGCAGGCCAGGATCAGCCCCAGCATTTT
CDR3 protein: CSAIAGQDQPQHF

V gene: TRBV5-5
clone size: NA
D gene: TRBD1
J gene: TRBJ1-1
CDR3 DNA: TGTGCCAGCAGCTTGGGTGACAGGGGTGACCCGAACACTGAAGCTTTCTTT
CDR3 protein: CASSLGDRGDPNTEAFF